This TCR beta chain appears in the sequencing data of a study of blood T cell repertoires in COVID-19. Study summary: Material from acute and convalescent COVID-19 was sourced from the United States, Italy and Spain.

This CDR3 has 15 residues. Germline CDR1 reads MNHEY; CDR2 reads SVGAGI. Losses at the gene ends were 4 bases for V and 5 bases for J; bases not matched to a gene: 5. Seattle's cohort entered during active infection and was followed longitudinally. Original data processing: Amplification with reference gene primers provided the estimates of nucleated cell counts. Repertoires were generated with immunoSEQ multiplex PCR, while TCRdb's copy carries only in-frame clones and drops some. Clone size and the V and J calls come from that table; the DNA yielded D and trimming. Of 250,000 to 350,000 clones listed, approximately 90% are singletons.

V usage is TRBV6-5 and J usage is TRBJ2-5, with 12 bases fitting TRBD2. Sequencing input: peripheral blood. This TCR was recovered from a woman aged 45-65 years with COVID-19, enrolled during active disease. The CDR3 protein is CASSSPTSGGETQYF. The CDR3 DNA reads as TGTGCCAGCAGTTCCCCAACTAGCGGGGGGGAGACCCAGTACTTC.